The entry below gives a single TCR beta chain sequence along with its context. What it binds is not known. Sequencing was performed with immunoSEQ multiplex PCR; in TCRdb, only in-frame clones are kept and a portion is missing. The repertoire holds about half a million clones, with 78% as singletons. Only Caucasian adults living in Nashville, Tennessee made up the donor group. Germline V gives CDR1 SGHRS, CDR2 YFSETQ. Trimming left V 1 base short and J 1 base short, with 11 bases between. CDR3 length: 16 amino acids. This sample stems from a study of shared clonotypes between healthy human individuals. The study's findings and limits: The genetic and exposure-history diversity represented was limited by few donors. Clonotype sharing across donors was expected to vary with sequencing depth. Sample collection involved blood only; tissue repertoires are likely different.

The V call is TRBV5-1, the J call TRBJ2-2, with a weak D call TRBD1 (6 bases). Sequenced: PBMCs. The clonotype comes from a woman aged 40 to 50 in good health. Some clones in this sample may be carry-over from other donors' samples. The CDR3 DNA follows: TGCGCCAGCAGCTTGACATCGACAGGGAACACCGGGGAGCTGTTTTTT. It yields the protein CASSLTSTGNTGELFF.